This T cell receptor (beta chain) was documented in a study of PD-L1 blockade in urothelial cancer. Overall study results and limits: For durable-benefit patients, tumor-associated blood clones expanded more at 3 weeks.

Germline CDR1 and CDR2: SGHVS and FNYEAQ. The CDR3 consists of 13 residues. Trimming left V 4 bases short and J 7 bases short, with 10 bases between. This clone was observed a few times. The antigen is not known. Sequencing used immunoSEQ multiplex PCR; TCRdb keeps in-frame clones, though not all of them. The table shows about 83,000 clones, with 87% occurring only once. This TCR was recovered from a woman in her 70s with urothelial cancer. The sample was PBMCs, taken around atezolizumab (anti-PD-L1) treatment. V is TRBV7-6 and J is TRBJ2-2; D is undetermined. The CDR3 spells CASSSQQSGELFF. The DNA for the CDR3 is TGTGCCAGCAGCTCGCAACAAAGCGGGGAGCTGTTTTTT.